The source of this T cell receptor (beta chain) is a study of OX40 agonist ivuxolimab in advanced cancers. Sequencing used immunoSEQ multiplex PCR; TCRdb keeps in-frame clones, though not all of them. Among 66,000 or so clones listed, roughly 85% were seen once. Regarding this clone: What it binds is unknown.

Germline CDR1 SGHTA, CDR2 FQGTGA. Germline trimming cut 2 bases from V and 7 bases from J; bases unmatched to any gene: 6. The CDR3 runs 15 residues. General study results and limits: The antigen specificity of the peripheral T cells (those that were expanded) was not determined.

Sequenced material: CD4+ or CD8+ T cells sorted from blood, taken in a trial of the OX40 agonist ivuxolimab. The clonotype comes from an adult with an advanced solid tumor such as melanoma, head and neck, liver or kidney cancer. The rearrangement links TRBV7-3 to TRBJ2-1; 9 nucleotides align to TRBD2. CDR3 in DNA: TGTGCCAGCAGCTTATCTCACCTAGCGGGGAATGAGCAGTTCTTC. Translating gives CASSLSHLAGNEQFF. The whole variable domain, remainder taken from reference TRBV7-3 and TRBJ2-1, is GAGVSQTPSNKVTEKGKYVELRCDPISGHTALYWYRQSLGQGPEFLIYFQGTGAADDSGLPNDRFFAVRPEGSVSTLKIQRTERGDSAVYLCASSLSHLAGNEQFFGPGTRLTVL.